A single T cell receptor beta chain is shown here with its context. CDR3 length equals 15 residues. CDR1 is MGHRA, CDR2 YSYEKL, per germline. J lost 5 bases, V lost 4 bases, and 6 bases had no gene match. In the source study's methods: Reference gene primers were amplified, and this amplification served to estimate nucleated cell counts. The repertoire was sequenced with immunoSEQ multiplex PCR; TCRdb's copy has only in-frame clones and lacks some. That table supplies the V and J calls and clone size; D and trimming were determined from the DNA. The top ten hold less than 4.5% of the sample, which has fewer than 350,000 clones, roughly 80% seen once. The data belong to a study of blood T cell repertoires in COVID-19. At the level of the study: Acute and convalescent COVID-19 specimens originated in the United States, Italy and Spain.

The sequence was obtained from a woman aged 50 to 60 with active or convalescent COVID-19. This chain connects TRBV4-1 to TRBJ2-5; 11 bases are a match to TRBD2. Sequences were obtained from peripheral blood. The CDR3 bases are TGCGCCAGCAGCCTCACTAGCGGGGGAGGGGAGACCCAGTACTTC. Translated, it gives CASSLTSGGGETQYF.